This section outlines one T cell receptor (beta chain) sequence together with its context. The entry originates in a study of blood T cells in healthy people across ages. The use of a sample-barcoded 5' primer and a J-beta primer mix characterized a second PCR of about 7 to 12 cycles. MiXCR, applied by TCRdb to the 5' RACE reads, yields one record per CDR3 protein. The sample yields over a million distinct CDR3 sequences, around 43% seen once. The CDR3 extends over 16 amino acids. CDR1 and CDR2 from the germline V gene are SNHLY and FYNNEI. Trimming removed 2 bases at V and 6 bases at J, with 20 bases between.

The sequence derives from a woman aged 55-69 years in good health. The chain has TRBV2 and TRBJ2-7, with D unresolved. The sequenced sample consisted of blood. CDR3 sequence reads: CASSEPPKGSRSEQYF. In nucleotides, the CDR3 is TGTGCCAGCAGTGAACCCCCAAAGGGCTCGCGCAGCGAGCAGTACTTC.